Below are 27 T cell receptor beta chains sequenced from a single sample in a study of T cells in localized non-small cell lung cancer. The table came from immunoSEQ multiplex PCR; TCRdb's copy has only in-frame clones and leaves some out. The repertoire consists of approximately 83,000 clones, with more than 75% occurring once and the leading ten covering 20% to 25%. Here the sequenced sample was peripheral blood, taken before any cancer treatment. The source is a woman between 35 and 70 years old with stage I squamous cell lung carcinoma.

V usage is TRBV6-5 and J usage is TRBJ1-1; TRBD1 might be the D (6 bases). CDR1 is MNHEY and CDR2 is SVGAGI in the germline V gene. The CDR3 is 13 amino acids. The V end lost 2 bases, the J end lost 7 bases, and 11 bases lay between the germline ends. CDR3 sequence (DNA): TGTGCCAGCAGTTACGGCAGGGGAGGTGAAGCTTTCTTT. Protein: CASSYGRGGEAFF.

This rearrangement joins TRBV6-5 to TRBJ1-1; D possibly corresponds to TRBD1 (5 bases). Trimming took 7 bases from V and 1 from J, leaving 13 bases between them. CDR3 length: 14 residues. CDR1 is MNHEY, CDR2 SVGAGI, per germline. CDR3 nucleotide sequence: TGTGCCAGCAACCCCCTGACAGCGAACACTGAAGCTTTCTTT. It is translated as CASNPLTANTEAFF.

The count of this clone is one. V usage is TRBV19 and J usage is TRBJ1-5, with D perhaps TRBD1 (5 bases). The CDR3 sequence is 14 residues long. The V end was cut by 5 bases, the J end by 5 bases, with 13 bases between. CDR1 LNHDA and CDR2 SQIVND come from the germline V gene (reference sequence). For the CDR3, the DNA is TGTGCCAGTAGTCTCATGGGGCAGGATCAGCCCCAGCATTTT. Translating it yields CASSLMGQDQPQHF.

On this clone: The junction and the germline gene differ at one end; a read error may be behind it. V and J are TRBV15 and TRBJ2-3; D possibly uses TRBD1 or TRBD2 (6 bases each). There are 19 residues in the CDR3. Germline values: CDR1 LNHNV, CDR2 YYDKDF (reference sequence). DNA of the CDR3: TGTACCACCAGCAGAGAGGGGGGACTTTTTCCCGGATCCAGAGATACGCAGTATTTT. Encoded protein: CTTSREGGLFPGSRDTQYF.

The chain carries TRBV5-1 and TRBJ2-7; D gene unclear. The CDR3 sequence is 14 residues long. V lost 3 bases, J lost 3 bases, and 13 bases lay in between. Germline CDR1 and CDR2: SGHRS and YFSETQ. The CDR3 region has the DNA TGCGCCAGCAGCTCTACCTTAAGCAGCTACGAGCAGTACTTC. Residues: CASSSTLSSYEQYF.

This chain connects TRBV5-1 to TRBJ1-2; D ambiguous. Trimming removed 2 bases from V and 6 bases from J, with 11 bases in between. This CDR3 is built from 13 residues. CDR1 and CDR2 from the germline V gene are SGHRS and YFSETQ. The CDR3 is CASSLLGPDGYTF. CDR3 nucleotides: TGCGCCAGCAGCTTACTTGGACCCGATGGCTACACCTTC. Based on the CDR3 plus reference TRBV5-1 and TRBJ1-2, the full variable domain is KAGVTQTPRYLIKTRGQQVTLSCSPISGHRSVSWYQQTPGQGLQFLFEYFSETQRNKGNFPGRFSGRQFSNSRSEMNVSTLELGDSALYLCASSLLGPDGYTFGSGTRLTVV.

The chain carries TRBV6-1 and TRBJ2-7; D is undetermined. CDR1 is MNHNS and CDR2 is SASEGT in the germline V gene. V was trimmed by 6 bases and J by 2 bases, leaving 11 bases between them. The CDR3 spans 13 residues. The CDR3 region has the DNA TGTGCCAGCAGCGGGCCTCCGGCCTACGAGCAGTACTTC. It translates to CASSGPPAYEQYF.

This chain uses TRBV5-1 with TRBJ2-4; D is ambiguous. Germline assignment: CDR1 SGHRS and CDR2 YFSETQ. V lost 2 bases and J 3 bases, leaving 3 bases between the germline ends. The CDR3 has 12 amino acids. DNA for the CDR3: TGCGCCAGCAGCTTCGACAAAAACATTCAGTACTTC. This sequence encodes CASSFDKNIQYF.

The chain recombines TRBV6-1 with TRBJ1-1, with 9 bases identical to TRBD1. This CDR3 comprises 14 residues. Germline CDR1 MNHNS, CDR2 SASEGT. Trimming removed 9 bases from V and 0 bases from J; junction bases left unmatched: 5. The CDR3 DNA reads as TGTGCCAGTGAGGGGGACAGGGTGAACACTGAAGCTTTCTTT. Its protein product is CASEGDRVNTEAFF.

This sequence joins TRBV5-4 and TRBJ2-6, with D perhaps matching TRBD2 (5 bases). Trimming took off 4 bases at V and 0 bases at J, with 11 bases between the two ends. Per the germline V gene, CDR1 is SGHNT and CDR2 is YYREEE (reference sequence). The CDR3 runs 16 residues. CDR3 DNA sequence: TGTGCCAGCAGCGCTGGCGGGTTCTCTGGGGCCAACGTCCTGACTTTC. Protein product: CASSAGGFSGANVLTF.

The rearrangement joins TRBV5-6 to TRBJ1-6; TRBD1 matches at 7 bases. CDR1 and CDR2 from the germline V gene are SGHDT and YYEEEE. This CDR3 contains 16 residues. With 1 base clipped from V and 3 bases from J, the junction kept 4 bases outside the gene matches. The CDR3 sequence: CASSLTRDSYNSPLHF. The DNA of the CDR3 is TGTGCCAGCAGCTTGACGCGGGACAGCTATAATTCACCCCTCCACTTT.

The chain couples TRBV7-2 to TRBJ2-7; no reliable D call. This CDR3 spans 14 amino acids. Germline assignment: CDR1 SGHTA and CDR2 FQGNSA. V was clipped by 3 bases and J by 2 bases, with 11 bases between them. The CDR3 bases are TGTGCCAGCAGCTTGAAGTACCTCACCTACGAGCAGTACTTC. Its translation: CASSLKYLTYEQYF. The full variable domain, with the rest looked up from reference TRBV7-2 and TRBJ2-7, is GAGVSQSPSNKVTEKGKDVELRCDPISGHTALYWYRQSLGQGLEFLIYFQGNSAPDKSGLPSDRFSAERTGGSVSTLTIQRTQQEDSAVYLCASSLKYLTYEQYFGPGTRLTVT.

The rearrangement joins TRBV7-2 to TRBJ2-3; D is possibly TRBD2 (5 bases). Germline V gene sequence: CDR1 SGHTA, CDR2 FQGNSA. Trimming took off 1 base at V and 2 bases at J, with 10 bases between the two ends. CDR3 length equals 15 residues. The CDR3 region has the DNA TGTGCCAGCAGCTTAGACGGGGTTAACACAGATACGCAGTATTTT. Encoded protein: CASSLDGVNTDTQYF.

The V and J genes are TRBV5-6 and TRBJ2-5; a weak D match, TRBD2 (5 bases). Germline CDR1 SGHDT, CDR2 YYEEEE. The V end was cut by 0 bases, the J end by 2 bases, with 8 bases between. The CDR3 runs to 14 residues. The CDR3 here is CASSLGLAQETQYF. The CDR3 DNA sequence: TGTGCCAGCAGCTTGGGGCTAGCACAAGAGACCCAGTACTTC.

The CDR3 protein is CSVEGGTNYGYTF. For the CDR3, the DNA is TGCAGCGTTGAAGGGGGCACCAACTATGGCTACACCTTC. V usage is TRBV29-1 and J usage is TRBJ1-2; a weak D match, TRBD1 (5 bases). Trimming shortened V by 1 base and J by 2 bases, and 8 bases separated the two germline ends. CDR1 is SQVTM and CDR2 is ANQGSEA in the germline V gene. The CDR3 totals 13 residues. The full variable domain, rest sourced from reference TRBV29-1 and TRBJ1-2, is SAVISQKPSRDICQRGTSLTIQCQVDSQVTMMFWYRQQPGQSLTLIATANQGSEATYESGFVIDKFPISRPNLTFSTLTVSNMSPEDSSIYLCSVEGGTNYGYTFGSGTRLTVV.

The genes are TRBV11-2 and TRBJ1-3, with 8 bases lining up with TRBD1. The V gene end was trimmed by 4 bases and the J gene end by 1 base; junction bases not matched to a gene: 9. Per the germline V gene, CDR1 is SGHAT and CDR2 is FQNNGV. The CDR3 length is 17 residues. The CDR3 reads CASSSARGLLSGNTIYF. DNA for the CDR3: TGTGCCAGCAGCTCCGCCAGGGGGCTACTTTCTGGAAACACCATATATTTT. The full variable domain, its missing parts supplied by reference TRBV11-2 and TRBJ1-3, is EAGVAQSPRYKIIEKRQSVAFWCNPISGHATLYWYQQILGQGPKLLIQFQNNGVVDDSQLPKDRFSAERLKGVDSTLKIQPAKLEDSAVYLCASSSARGLLSGNTIYFGEGSWLTVV.

This chain uses TRBV5-5 with TRBJ1-2; TRBD1 agrees at 8 bases. CDR1 is SGHKS, CDR2 YYEKEE, per germline (reference sequence). V was clipped by 0 bases and J by 1 base; unmatched bases: 11. This CDR3 contains 18 residues. The CDR3: CASSLGAGQATFNYGYTF. CDR3 bases: TGTGCCAGCAGCTTGGGAGCGGGACAGGCGACATTTAACTATGGCTACACCTTC. Full variable domain (rest looked up from reference TRBV5-5 and TRBJ1-2): DAGVTQSPTHLIKTRGQQVTLRCSPISGHKSVSWYQQVLGQGPQFIFQYYEKEERGRGNFPDRFSARQFPNYSSELNVNALLLGDSALYLCASSLGAGQATFNYGYTFGSGTRLTVV.

This chain connects TRBV2 to TRBJ1-1; D gene ambiguous. Germline V gives CDR1 SNHLY, CDR2 FYNNEI. With 4 bases removed from V and 5 bases from J, the gap between germline ends came to 8 bases. CDR3 length: 12 amino acids. In DNA, the CDR3 is TGTGCCAGCAGTGTTGAAGGGACTGAAGCTTTCTTT. Translation: CASSVEGTEAFF.

The V call is TRBV6-1, the J call TRBJ1-6; 8 positions match TRBD1. The trim removed 1 base at V and 6 bases at J, leaving 5 bases unmatched. This CDR3 spans 16 amino acids. Per the germline V gene, CDR1 is MNHNS and CDR2 is SASEGT. The CDR3 region is CASSEGRDRSNSPLHF. CDR3 nucleotide sequence: TGTGCCAGCAGTGAAGGAAGGGACAGGAGTAATTCACCCCTCCACTTT.

The rearrangement links TRBV18 to TRBJ2-1, with TRBD2 matching 14 bases. Germline V gene lookup returns CDR1 KGHSH and CDR2 LQKENI. CDR3 length equals 13 residues. With 4 bases clipped from V and 15 bases from J, the junction kept 5 bases outside the gene matches. Written as DNA, the CDR3 is TGTGCCAGCTCACTGACTAGCGGGGGGGAACTGTTCTTC. Translating it yields CASSLTSGGELFF.

This chain connects TRBV25-1 to TRBJ2-1; TRBD2 is a possible D gene (6 bases). V was pared by 3 bases and J by 6 bases, with 12 bases between. Per the germline V gene, CDR1 is MGHDK and CDR2 is SYGVNS. This CDR3 spans 14 amino acids. The CDR3 sequence is CASSEVGRSNEQFF. DNA of the CDR3: TGTGCCAGCAGTGAGGTCGGGAGATCCAATGAGCAGTTCTTC.

About this clone itself: In the same sample, other DNA sequences code for this CDR3. CDR3 sequence: CASSSGGTGNTEAFF. The CDR3 DNA reads TGCGCCAGCAGCTCGGGCGGGACAGGCAACACTGAAGCTTTCTTT. The V call is TRBV5-1, the J call TRBJ1-1, with 8 nucleotides matching TRBD1. Unmatched junction bases numbered 6, after V lost 3 bases and J lost 2 bases. Germline V lookup: CDR1 SGHRS, CDR2 YFSETQ. The CDR3 covers 15 residues.

This clone is a singleton in its sample. The chain combines TRBV5-6 with TRBJ1-2; D unclear. This CDR3 has 15 amino acids. Deletions cut 4 bases from V and 8 bases from J, with 21 bases between. CDR1 is SGHDT, CDR2 YYEEEE, per germline. CDR3 sequence (DNA): TGTGCCAGCAGCCTCCCAAGGGCAGGAAACGGCGGCTACACCTTC. This gives the protein CASSLPRAGNGGYTF.

J is TRBJ1-5 and V is TRBV12-5; tentatively, D is TRBD1 (5 bases). V shed 6 bases and J shed 7 bases, with 16 bases lying between them. The CDR3 runs to 14 residues. Germline loops: CDR1 LGHNT, CDR2 FRNRAP. DNA for the CDR3: TGTGCTAGTGGCCCCCCCAGGGCGGGACAGCCCCAGCATTTT. Its protein product is CASGPPRAGQPQHF.

The chain combines TRBV11-2 with TRBJ2-3; 7 nucleotides line up with TRBD2. Germline V lookup: CDR1 SGHAT, CDR2 FQNNGV. This CDR3 contains 14 residues. V dropped 3 bases and J dropped 3; count of bases not matched to a gene: 3. In DNA, the CDR3 is TGTGCCAGCAGCTTCGGGGGAGGGACAGATACGCAGTATTTT. Amino acid sequence: CASSFGGGTDTQYF.

The chain has TRBV2 and TRBJ2-3; 10 positions match TRBD2. Germline CDR1 and CDR2: SNHLY and FYNNEI. CDR3 length equals 14 residues. The ends lost 11 bases at V and 1 base at J; junction bases unmatched: 6. The CDR3 DNA reads as TGTGCCGGAGAGCGGGGGGGCGGCACAGATACGCAGTATTTT. This gives the protein CAGERGGGTDTQYF. Combining the CDR3 with reference TRBV2 and TRBJ2-3 gives the whole variable domain EPEVTQTPSHQVTQMGQEVILRCVPISNHLYFYWYRQILGQKVEFLVSFYNNEISEKSEIFDDQFSVERPDGSNFTLKIRSTKLEDSAMYFCAGERGGGTDTQYFGPGTRLTVL.

J is TRBJ1-4 and V is TRBV6-1, with 10 bases lining up with TRBD1. V shed 6 bases and J 8 bases; nucleotides not matched to a gene: 9. Germline V gene data show CDR1 as MNHNS and CDR2 as SASEGT. The CDR3 is 15 residues long. CDR3 in amino acids: CASRDGQGDWEKLFF. The CDR3 DNA reads as TGTGCCAGCAGGGATGGACAGGGGGATTGGGAAAAACTGTTTTTT.